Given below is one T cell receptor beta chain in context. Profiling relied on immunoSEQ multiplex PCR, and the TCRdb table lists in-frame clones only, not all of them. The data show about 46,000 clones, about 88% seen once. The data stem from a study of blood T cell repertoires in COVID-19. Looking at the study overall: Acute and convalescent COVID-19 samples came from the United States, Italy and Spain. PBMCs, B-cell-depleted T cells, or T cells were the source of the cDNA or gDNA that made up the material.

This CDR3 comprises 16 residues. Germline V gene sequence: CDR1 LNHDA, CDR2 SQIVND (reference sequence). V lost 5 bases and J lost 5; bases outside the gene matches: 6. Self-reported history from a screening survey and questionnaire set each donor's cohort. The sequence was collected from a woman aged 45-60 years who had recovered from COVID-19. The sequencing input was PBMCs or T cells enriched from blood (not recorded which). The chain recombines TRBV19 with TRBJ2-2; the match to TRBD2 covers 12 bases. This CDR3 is CASSGLAGGQTGELFF. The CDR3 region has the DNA TGTGCCAGTAGTGGTCTAGCGGGAGGGCAAACCGGGGAGCTGTTTTTT.